This TCR beta chain appears in the sequencing data of a study of beta chain features in type 1 diabetes. Background on the study: Regarding age, gender and cell yields, patients proved similar to healthy donors.

Germline V gene data show CDR1 as SGDLS and CDR2 as YYNGEE. Trimming at V came to 0 bases and at J to 9 bases, leaving 8 bases not matched to a gene. The CDR3 extends over 14 amino acids. The investigators reverse transcribed all of the isolated RNA, so they sequenced expressed TCRB transcripts. Sequencing was performed with immunoSEQ multiplex PCR; in TCRdb, only in-frame clones are kept and a portion is missing. The sample holds about 650,000 clones, around 11% seen once. Points from the study as a whole: Among type 1 diabetes patients, VDJ junctions had fewer insertions and more deletions. When Type 1 diabetes patients were examined, their TCRB CDR3s proved moderately but significantly shorter in all four CD4+ subsets.

There was one heparinised blood draw per donor, averaging about 120 mL. CD45RO/CCR7/CD25/CD127/CD95/CD27 sorting isolated CD4+ naive, central memory, regulatory and stem cell-like memory cells. On this clone itself: Its antigen is not known.

The source is a man under 40 with type 1 diabetes. The chain employs TRBV9 and TRBJ2-5; 7 bases are shared with TRBD2. Sequencing was performed on naive CD4+ T cells from blood. The CDR3 region has the DNA TGTGCCAGCAGCGTAGAGCGACTAGCAGGTTCCCAGTACTTC. Its protein is CASSVERLAGSQYF.